This entry concerns a single TCR beta chain. Method: immunoSEQ multiplex PCR; TCRdb's copy keeps in-frame clones and lacks some. Of approximately 280,000 clones in the sample, just under 90% are singletons; the top ten hold more than 1.5%. In germline, CDR1 is SGHRS, CDR2 YFSETQ. The length of the CDR3 is 14 residues. V lost 5 bases to trimming and J lost 10 bases; unmatched junction nucleotides: 10. The data are from a study of blood T cell repertoires in COVID-19. Sample: PBMCs or T cells enriched from blood (not recorded which). The rearrangement joins TRBV5-1 to TRBJ2-5; 11 nucleotides match TRBD1. The TCR originated in a woman aged 55-69 years who had recovered from COVID-19. The CDR3 bases are TGCGCCAGCAGGATAGCATCGGGACAGGGGGTCCAGTACTTC. Protein sequence: CASRIASGQGVQYF. Full variable domain (outside the CDR3, taken from reference TRBV5-1 and TRBJ2-5): KAGVTQTPRYLIKTRGQQVTLSCSPISGHRSVSWYQQTPGQGLQFLFEYFSETQRNKGNFPGRFSGRQFSNSRSEMNVSTLELGDSALYLCASRIASGQGVQYFGPGTRLLVL.